This T cell receptor (beta chain) was captured in a study of T cells expressing NK-cell markers. No DNA is given; TCRdb re-called the 5' RACE reads and lists each CDR3 protein once. The repertoire table contains about 150,000 distinct CDR3 sequences. Germline CDR1 reads LGHDT; CDR2 reads YNNKEL (reference sequence). This CDR3 is built from 15 residues. Specimen: blood T cells: a sorted CD56 or NKG2C T cell subset, CD4+ or CD8+ T cells, or bulk PBMC T cells (not recorded which). The TCR sequence derives from a woman aged 50 to 60 in good health. The chain combines TRBV3-1 with TRBJ2-3; TCRdb outputs TRBD2, but without DNA this stays unchecked. The CDR3 sequence: CASSDRREVLNTQYF.